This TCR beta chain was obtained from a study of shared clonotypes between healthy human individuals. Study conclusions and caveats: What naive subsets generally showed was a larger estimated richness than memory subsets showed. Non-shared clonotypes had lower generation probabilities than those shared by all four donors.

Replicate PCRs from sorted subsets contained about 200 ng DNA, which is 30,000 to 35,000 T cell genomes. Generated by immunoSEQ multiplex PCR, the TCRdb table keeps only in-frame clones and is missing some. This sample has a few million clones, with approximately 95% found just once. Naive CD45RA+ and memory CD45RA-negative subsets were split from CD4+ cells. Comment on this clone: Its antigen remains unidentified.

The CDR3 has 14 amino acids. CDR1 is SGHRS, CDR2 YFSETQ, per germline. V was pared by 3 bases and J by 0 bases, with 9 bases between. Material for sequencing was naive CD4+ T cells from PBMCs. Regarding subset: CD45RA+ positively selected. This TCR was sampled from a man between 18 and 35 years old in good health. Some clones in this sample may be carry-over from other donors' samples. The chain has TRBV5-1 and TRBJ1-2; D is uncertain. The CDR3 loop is CASSSDGANYGYTF. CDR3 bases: TGCGCCAGCAGCTCGGACGGCGCTAACTATGGCTACACCTTC.